This T cell receptor beta chain came from a study of CXCR3-negative and CXCR3-positive naive CD8 T cells. Study background: With about 1.5 +/- 0.3 million reads per library, the TRB reads numbered around 140 million in total.

The authors gated naive CD8+ T cells as CD45RO-CCR7+CD27+CD95-. The method, 5' RACE with UMI labels, was used to prepare the TRB cDNA libraries. Following a re-call of the 5' RACE reads, TCRdb has one entry per CDR3 protein and lacks DNA. Its table records about 89,000 distinct CDR3 sequences. Details on this clonotype: Antigen unknown.

The CDR3 runs 13 residues. Germline V gene sequence: CDR1 ENHRY, CDR2 SYGVKD. Study-wide results and caveats: Memory cells differed in TRBV-TRBJ usage, but naive CXCR3-negative and CXCR3-positive cells had similar usage. Against CXCR3-negative naive cells, CXCR3-positive naive cells showed more hydrophobic TRB CDR3s. Each naive subset displayed comparably high diversity, whereas memory CD8+ cells displayed much lower diversity.

This receptor was obtained from a human donor in good health. Some clones in this sample may be carry-over from other donors' samples. Sequences were obtained from naive CXCR3+ CD8+ T cells from blood. Subset specified: CD45RO-CCR7+CD27+CD95- naive CD8+ T cells expressing CXCR3 (TNR3+). V and J are TRBV10-3 and TRBJ2-7. The CDR3 is CAITNDTAYEQYF.